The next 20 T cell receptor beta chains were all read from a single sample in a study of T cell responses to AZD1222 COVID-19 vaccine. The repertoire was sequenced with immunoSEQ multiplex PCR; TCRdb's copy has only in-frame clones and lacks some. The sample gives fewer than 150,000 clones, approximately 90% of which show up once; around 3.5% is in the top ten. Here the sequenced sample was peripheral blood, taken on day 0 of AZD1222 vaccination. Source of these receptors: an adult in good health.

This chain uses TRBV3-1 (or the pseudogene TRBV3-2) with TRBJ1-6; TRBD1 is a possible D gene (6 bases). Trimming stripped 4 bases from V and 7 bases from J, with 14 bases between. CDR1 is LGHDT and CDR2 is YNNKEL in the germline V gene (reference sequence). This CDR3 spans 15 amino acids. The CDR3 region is CASSRTDSINSPLHF. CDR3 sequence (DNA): TGTGCCAGCAGCCGGACAGACTCCATAAATTCACCCCTCCACTTT.

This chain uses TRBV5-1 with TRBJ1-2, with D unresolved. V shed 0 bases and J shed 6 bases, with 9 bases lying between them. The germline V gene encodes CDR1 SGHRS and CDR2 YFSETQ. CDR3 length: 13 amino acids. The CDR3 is CASSLARLDGYTF. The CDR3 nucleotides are TGCGCCAGCAGCTTGGCCCGGTTGGATGGCTACACCTTC.

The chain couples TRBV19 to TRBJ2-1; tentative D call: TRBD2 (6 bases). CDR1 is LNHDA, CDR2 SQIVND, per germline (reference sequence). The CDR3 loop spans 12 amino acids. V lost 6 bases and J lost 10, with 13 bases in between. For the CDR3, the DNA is TGTGCCAGTAGAAACGGGACTCTCGAGCAGTTCTTC. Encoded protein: CASRNGTLEQFF.

DNA for the CDR3: TGTGCCAGCAGCTCAACCGGGCAGCCAGACTCTGGAAACACCATATATTTT. This encodes CASSSTGQPDSGNTIYF. V gene TRBV13 combines with J gene TRBJ1-3; no firm D call. This CDR3 has 17 amino acids. Germline V gene sequence: CDR1 PRHDT, CDR2 FYEKMQ (reference sequence). Trimming left V 4 bases short and J 0 bases short, with 16 bases between.

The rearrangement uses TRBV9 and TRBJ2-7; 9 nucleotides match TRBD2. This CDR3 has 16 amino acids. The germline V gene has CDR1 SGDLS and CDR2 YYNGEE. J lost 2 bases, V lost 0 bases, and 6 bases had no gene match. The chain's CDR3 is CASSVGRLADAYEQYF. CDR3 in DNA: TGTGCCAGCAGCGTAGGACGACTAGCGGATGCCTACGAGCAGTACTTC. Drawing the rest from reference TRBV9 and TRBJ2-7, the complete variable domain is DSGVTQTPKHLITATGQRVTLRCSPRSGDLSVYWYQQSLDQGLQFLIQYYNGEERAKGNILERFSAQQFPDLHSELNLSSLELGDSALYFCASSVGRLADAYEQYFGPGTRLTVT.

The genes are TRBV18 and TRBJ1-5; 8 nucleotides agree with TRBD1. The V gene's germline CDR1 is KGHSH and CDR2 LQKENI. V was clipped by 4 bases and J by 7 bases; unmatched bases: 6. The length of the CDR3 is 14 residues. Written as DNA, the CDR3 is TGTGCCAGCTCACTACGACAGGGGCGGCAGCCCCAGCATTTT. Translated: CASSLRQGRQPQHF.

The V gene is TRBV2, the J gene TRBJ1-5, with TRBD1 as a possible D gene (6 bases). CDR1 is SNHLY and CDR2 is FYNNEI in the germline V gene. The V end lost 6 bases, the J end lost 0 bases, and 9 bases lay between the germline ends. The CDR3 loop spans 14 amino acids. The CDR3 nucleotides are TGTGCCAGCAGCGGGACAAATAGCAATCAGCCCCAGCATTTT. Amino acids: CASSGTNSNQPQHF.

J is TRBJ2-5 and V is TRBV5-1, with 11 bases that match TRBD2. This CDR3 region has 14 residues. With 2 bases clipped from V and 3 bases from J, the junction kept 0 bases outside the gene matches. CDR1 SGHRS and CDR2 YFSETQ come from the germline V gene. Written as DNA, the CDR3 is TGCGCCAGCAGCTTTAGCGGGGGGGAAGAGACCCAGTACTTC. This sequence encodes CASSFSGGEETQYF.

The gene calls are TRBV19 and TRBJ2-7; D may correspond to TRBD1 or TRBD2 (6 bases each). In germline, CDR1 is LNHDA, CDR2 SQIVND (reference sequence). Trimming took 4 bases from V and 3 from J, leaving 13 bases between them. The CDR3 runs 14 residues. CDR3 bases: TGTGCCAGTAGTAAGGGGGGTGGTCGCTACGAGCAGTACTTC. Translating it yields CASSKGGGRYEQYF.

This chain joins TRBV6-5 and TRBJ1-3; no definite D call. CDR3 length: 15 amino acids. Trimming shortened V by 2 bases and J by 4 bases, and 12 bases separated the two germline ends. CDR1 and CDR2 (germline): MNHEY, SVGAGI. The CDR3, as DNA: TGTGCCAGCAGTTACAATAGGCGGTTCGGAAACACCATATATTTT. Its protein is CASSYNRRFGNTIYF.

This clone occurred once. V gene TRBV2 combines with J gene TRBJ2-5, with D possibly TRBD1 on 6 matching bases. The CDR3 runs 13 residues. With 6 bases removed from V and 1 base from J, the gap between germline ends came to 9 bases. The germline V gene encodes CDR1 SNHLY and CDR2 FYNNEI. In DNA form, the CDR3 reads TGTGCCAGCAGCAAGGACAGCCAAGAGACCCAGTACTTC. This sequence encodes CASSKDSQETQYF.

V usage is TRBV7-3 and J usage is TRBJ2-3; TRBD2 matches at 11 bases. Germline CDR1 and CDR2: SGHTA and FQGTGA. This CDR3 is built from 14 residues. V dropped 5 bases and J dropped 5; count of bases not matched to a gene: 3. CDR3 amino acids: CASSPLAGVDTQYF. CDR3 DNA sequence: TGTGCCAGCAGCCCACTAGCGGGAGTAGATACGCAGTATTTT.

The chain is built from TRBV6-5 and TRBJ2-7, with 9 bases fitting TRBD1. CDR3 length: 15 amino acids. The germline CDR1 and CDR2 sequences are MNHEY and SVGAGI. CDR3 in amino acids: CAIGGQDRGFYEQYF. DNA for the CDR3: TGTGCAATCGGGGGTCAGGACAGGGGCTTCTACGAGCAGTACTTC.

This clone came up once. The CDR3 loop is CAWSARTGPNEKLFF. The CDR3 nucleotides are TGTGCCTGGAGTGCCCGGACAGGGCCTAATGAAAAACTGTTTTTT. The chain carries TRBV30 and TRBJ1-4; 8 nucleotides agree with TRBD1. Trimming removed 1 base from V and 3 bases from J; junction bases left unmatched: 4. CDR1 and CDR2 from the germline V gene are GTSNPN and SVGIG (reference sequence). This CDR3 is built from 15 residues.

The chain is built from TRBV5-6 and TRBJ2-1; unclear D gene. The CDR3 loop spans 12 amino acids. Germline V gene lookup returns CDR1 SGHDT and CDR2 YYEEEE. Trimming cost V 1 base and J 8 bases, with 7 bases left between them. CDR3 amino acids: CASSLSMDEQFF. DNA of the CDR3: TGTGCCAGCAGCTTGTCTATGGATGAGCAGTTCTTC.

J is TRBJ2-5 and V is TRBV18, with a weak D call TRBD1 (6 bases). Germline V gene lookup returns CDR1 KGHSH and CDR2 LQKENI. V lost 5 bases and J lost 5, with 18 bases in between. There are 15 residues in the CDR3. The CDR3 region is CASSEHQGPEETQYF. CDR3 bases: TGTGCCAGCTCAGAACATCAGGGGCCCGAGGAGACCCAGTACTTC.

As DNA, the CDR3 is TGCAGTGCTACCCCCCTCTGGGAGCAGTACTTC. Protein product: CSATPLWEQYF. V is TRBV20-1 and J is TRBJ2-7; D is undetermined. The ends were cut back, 4 bases at V and 7 bases at J, with 11 bases in the middle. The germline V gene has CDR1 DFQATT and CDR2 SNEGSKA (reference sequence). This CDR3 spans 11 amino acids.

This chain's CDR3 is CASSPNSGLAGVEQYF. The CDR3 DNA is TGTGCCAGCAGTCCCAATTCGGGACTAGCGGGAGTCGAGCAGTACTTC. The J gene is TRBJ2-7, the V gene TRBV27; 14 nucleotides match TRBD2. Per germline, CDR1 MNHEY and CDR2 SMNVEV (reference sequence). The J segment lost 6 bases and the V segment lost 5 bases, leaving 9 bases of the junction unmatched. CDR3 length equals 16 residues.

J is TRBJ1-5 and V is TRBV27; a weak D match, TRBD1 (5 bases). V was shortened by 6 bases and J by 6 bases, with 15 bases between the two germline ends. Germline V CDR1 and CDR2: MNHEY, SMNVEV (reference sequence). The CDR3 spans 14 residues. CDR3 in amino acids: CASRNREQGQPQHF. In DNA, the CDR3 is TGTGCCAGCAGGAACAGAGAGCAGGGTCAGCCCCAGCATTTT.

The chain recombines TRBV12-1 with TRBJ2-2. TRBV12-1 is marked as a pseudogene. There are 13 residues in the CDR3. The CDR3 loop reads CASTNRGTGELFF. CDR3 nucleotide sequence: TGTGCCAGCACCAATCGTGGCACCGGGGAGCTGTTTTTT.